This T cell receptor (beta chain) was documented in a study of shared clonotypes between healthy human individuals. Naive CD8 cells lacked CD45RO, underwent positive selection for CCR7 and left out terminally differentiated effector memory CD45RA+ cells. Participating donors were healthy, HIV-negative adults free of recent acute infections or vaccinations. Adult Caucasians living in Nashville, Tennessee made up all of the donors. A word on this clone: Its antigen is unidentified.

The data were produced by immunoSEQ multiplex PCR, yet TCRdb's version contains in-frame clones alone and is incomplete. The table lists over 750,000 clones, about 96% of them singletons. Notes on the study in general: Naive subsets typically showed greater estimated richness than memory subsets. Several donors had around 5.2% of their naive CD4 clonotypes in common.

Looked up from germline, CDR1 is SNHLY and CDR2 is FYNNEI. The CDR3 sequence is 15 residues long. The V and J ends lost 1 base and 4 bases, in that order; junction bases with no gene match: 5. The chain is built from TRBV2 and TRBJ2-3; 7 bases fit TRBD2. Material for sequencing was naive CD8+ T cells sorted from blood. This receptor was obtained from a man aged 25 to 45 in good health. For the CDR3, the DNA is TGTGCCAGCAGTGAAGGGCAGGGAGGGCCAGATACGCAGTATTTT. Protein sequence: CASSEGQGGPDTQYF.